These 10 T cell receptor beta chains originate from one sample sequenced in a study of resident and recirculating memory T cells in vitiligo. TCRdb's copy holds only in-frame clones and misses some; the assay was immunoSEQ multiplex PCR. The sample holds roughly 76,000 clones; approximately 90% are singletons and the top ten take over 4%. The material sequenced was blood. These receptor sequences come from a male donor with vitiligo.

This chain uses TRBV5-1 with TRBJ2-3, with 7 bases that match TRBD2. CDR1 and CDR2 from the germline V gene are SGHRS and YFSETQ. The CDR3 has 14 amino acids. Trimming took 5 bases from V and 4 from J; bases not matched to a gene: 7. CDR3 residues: CASSGGGGADTQYF. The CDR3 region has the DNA TGCGCCAGCAGTGGCGGGGGAGGGGCAGATACGCAGTATTTT.

CDR3 DNA: TGTGCCAGCAGCCGGGGGGGAAACCAAGAGACCCAGTACTTC. Protein product: CASSRGGNQETQYF. The rearrangement joins TRBV5-4 to TRBJ2-5, with 8 nucleotides matching TRBD2. The CDR3 is made up of 14 amino acids. After removal of 4 bases from V and 0 bases from J, the junction contained 2 bases not matched to a gene. The germline CDR1 and CDR2 sequences are SGHNT and YYREEE (reference sequence).

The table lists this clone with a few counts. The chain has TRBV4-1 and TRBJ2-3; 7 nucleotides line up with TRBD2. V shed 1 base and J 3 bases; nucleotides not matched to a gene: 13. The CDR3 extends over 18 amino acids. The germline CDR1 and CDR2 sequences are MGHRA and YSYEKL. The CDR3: CASSQVGVERGGTDTQYF. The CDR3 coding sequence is TGCGCCAGCAGCCAAGTGGGGGTAGAGCGGGGCGGGACAGATACGCAGTATTTT.

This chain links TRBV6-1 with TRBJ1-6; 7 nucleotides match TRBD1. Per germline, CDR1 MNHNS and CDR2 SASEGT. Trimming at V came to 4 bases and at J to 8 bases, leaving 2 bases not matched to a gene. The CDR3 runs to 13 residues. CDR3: CASSGTGHSPLHF. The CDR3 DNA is TGTGCCAGCAGTGGGACAGGCCATTCACCCCTCCACTTT.

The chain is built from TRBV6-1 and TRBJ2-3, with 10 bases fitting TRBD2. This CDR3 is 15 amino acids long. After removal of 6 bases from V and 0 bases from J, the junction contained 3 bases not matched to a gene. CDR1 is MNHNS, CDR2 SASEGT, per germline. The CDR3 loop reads CASRELAGSTDTQYF. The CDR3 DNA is TGTGCCAGCAGGGAACTAGCGGGGAGCACAGATACGCAGTATTTT.

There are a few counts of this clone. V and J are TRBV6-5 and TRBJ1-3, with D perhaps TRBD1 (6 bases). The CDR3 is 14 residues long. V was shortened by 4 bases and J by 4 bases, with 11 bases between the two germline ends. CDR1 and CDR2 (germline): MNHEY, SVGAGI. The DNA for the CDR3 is TGTGCCAGCAGTTCCAGGGGTGACGGAAACACCATATATTTT. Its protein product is CASSSRGDGNTIYF.

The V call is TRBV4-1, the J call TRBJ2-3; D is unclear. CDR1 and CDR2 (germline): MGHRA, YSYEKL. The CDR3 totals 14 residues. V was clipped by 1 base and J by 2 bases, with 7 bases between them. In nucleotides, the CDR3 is TGCGCCAGCAGCCAAGTAAGCTTCACAGATACGCAGTATTTT. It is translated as CASSQVSFTDTQYF.

This CDR3 is CAWGQGHQPQHF. The CDR3 coding sequence is TGTGCCTGGGGACAGGGCCATCAGCCCCAGCATTTT. This chain connects TRBV30 to TRBJ1-5, with 8 bases lining up with TRBD1. CDR1 GTSNPN and CDR2 SVGIG come from the germline V gene (reference sequence). The CDR3 length is 12 residues. The V segment lost 5 bases and the J segment 5 bases; nucleotides outside the gene matches: 2.

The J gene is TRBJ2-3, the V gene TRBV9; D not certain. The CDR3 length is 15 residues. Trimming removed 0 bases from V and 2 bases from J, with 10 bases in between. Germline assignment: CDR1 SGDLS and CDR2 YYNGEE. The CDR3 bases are TGTGCCAGCAGCGTAGCCTCCTCCGTCACAGATACGCAGTATTTT. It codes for CASSVASSVTDTQYF. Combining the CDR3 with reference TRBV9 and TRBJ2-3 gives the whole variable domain DSGVTQTPKHLITATGQRVTLRCSPRSGDLSVYWYQQSLDQGLQFLIQYYNGEERAKGNILERFSAQQFPDLHSELNLSSLELGDSALYFCASSVASSVTDTQYFGPGTRLTVL.

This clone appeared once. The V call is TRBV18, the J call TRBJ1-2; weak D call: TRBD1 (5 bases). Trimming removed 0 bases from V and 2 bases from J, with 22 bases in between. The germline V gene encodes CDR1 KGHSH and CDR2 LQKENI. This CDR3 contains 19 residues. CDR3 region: CASSPPDFPVGARNYGYTF. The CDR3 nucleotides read TGTGCCAGCTCACCACCTGATTTTCCAGTAGGGGCGAGGAACTATGGCTACACCTTC.